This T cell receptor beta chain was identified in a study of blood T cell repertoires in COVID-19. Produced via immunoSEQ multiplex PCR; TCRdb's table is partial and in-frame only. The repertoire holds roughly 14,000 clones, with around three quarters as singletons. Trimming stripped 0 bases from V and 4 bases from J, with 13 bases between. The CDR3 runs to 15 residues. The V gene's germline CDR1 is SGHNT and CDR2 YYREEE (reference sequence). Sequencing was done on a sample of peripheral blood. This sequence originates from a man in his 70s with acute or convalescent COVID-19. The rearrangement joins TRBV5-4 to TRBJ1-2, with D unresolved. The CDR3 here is CASSLGDNRGYGYTF. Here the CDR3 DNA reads TGTGCCAGCAGCTTGGGCGACAACCGGGGCTATGGCTACACCTTC.